This TCR beta chain appears in the sequencing data of a study of cytomegalovirus exposure and HLA in healthy donors. A word on this clone: As yet, its antigen is unknown.

Produced via immunoSEQ multiplex PCR; TCRdb's table is partial and in-frame only. The repertoire holds about 98,000 clones, with around 85% as singletons. The CDR3 contains 14 residues. Study-wide results and caveats: Cytomegalovirus-associated status was assigned to about 150 TCR beta chains. The dataset shows that most TCR sequences were rare, while some public TCRs occurred in many donors. The classifier, whose performance was assessed in both the original and validation cohorts, reportedly diagnosed cytomegalovirus status with high specificity and sensitivity. First-cohort TCR clusters were later found to tend to co-occur in the roughly 120 validation repertoires.

The sequence was obtained from a woman aged 25 to 39 in good health and CMV-seronegative. This chain uses TRBV21-1 with TRBJ2-1; TRBD2 is the table's D call and was not checked against the DNA. TRBV21-1 is recorded as a pseudogene. What was sequenced was PBMCs. CDR3 DNA: TGTGCCAGCTGCAGCGGGGGGTTACGAGATGAGCAGTTCTTC. Amino acids: CASCSGGLRDEQFF.